Given below is one T cell receptor (beta chain) in context. Its antigen is currently unknown. This entry comes from a study of cytomegalovirus exposure and HLA in healthy donors. Overall study: The early release's HLA-typed donors yielded tens of millions of unique TCRs. Study-wide results and caveats: About 87% or about 30% of the time was how often most TCR beta V segments were productive, according to an earlier analysis.

The CDR3 is made up of 15 amino acids. Germline values: CDR1 SGHRS, CDR2 YFSETQ. The ends lost 2 bases at V and 4 bases at J; junction bases unmatched: 7. Primers included in the PCR were 60 Vbeta and 13 Jbeta primers. Assay used: immunoSEQ multiplex PCR; TCRdb lists only in-frame clones, some missing. Of 90,000 to 100,000 clones in the sample, around three fifths were seen once. The chain recombines TRBV5-1 with TRBJ2-3, with 7 nucleotides matching TRBD1. The sequencing sample was made of PBMCs. This TCR was recovered from a boy aged 5 to 17 in good health and CMV-seropositive. CDR3 sequence: CASSLTGAPPDTQYF. CDR3 bases: TGCGCCAGCAGCTTAACAGGGGCTCCGCCAGATACGCAGTATTTT.